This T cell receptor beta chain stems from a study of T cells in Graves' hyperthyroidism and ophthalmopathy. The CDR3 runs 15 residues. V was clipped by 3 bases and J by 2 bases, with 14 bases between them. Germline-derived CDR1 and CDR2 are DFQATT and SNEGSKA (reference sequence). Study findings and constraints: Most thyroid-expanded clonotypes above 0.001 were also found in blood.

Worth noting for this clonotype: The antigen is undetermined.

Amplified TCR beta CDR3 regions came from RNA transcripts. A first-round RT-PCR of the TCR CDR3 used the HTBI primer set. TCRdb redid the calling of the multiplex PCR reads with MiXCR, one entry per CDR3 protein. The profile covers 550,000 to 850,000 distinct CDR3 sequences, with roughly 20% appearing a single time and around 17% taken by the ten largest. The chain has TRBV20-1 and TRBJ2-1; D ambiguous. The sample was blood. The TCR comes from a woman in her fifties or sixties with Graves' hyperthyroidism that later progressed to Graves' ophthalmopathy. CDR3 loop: CSARDRLIPYNEQFF. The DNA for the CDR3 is TGCAGTGCTAGGGACCGACTGATACCCTACAATGAGCAGTTCTTC.